The rows below give T cell receptor beta chains drawn from one sample of a study of T cell repertoires in cytomegalovirus infection. MiXCR, run by TCRdb on the reads, gives a single entry per CDR3 protein. The table records 450,000 to 600,000 distinct CDR3 sequences, about 33% of them present only once. These receptors have no identified antigens. The material was cultured PBMCs, obtained from culture after CMV antigen stimulation. The receptors shown here come from a human donor in good health (CMV status not recorded). Some clones in this sample may be carry-over from other donors' samples. Both conserved end residues are part of each CDR3. D genes are given only for firm matches. Some rows mark clone size as missing; the rest say once, few, many or name a class of expanded clone.

v_call	j_call	clone_size	d_call	cdr3_nt	cdr3_aa
TRBV18	TRBJ2-3	few	-	TGTGCCAGCTCACCCACTGCACCGGGTGGGTCAGATACGCAGTATTTT	CASSPTAPGGSDTQYF
TRBV12-3/TRBV12-4	TRBJ1-6	-	-	TGTGCCAGTAAACACTATGGGGATTCACCCCTCCACTTT	CASKHYGDSPLHF
TRBV28	TRBJ1-6	few	-	TGTGCCAGCAGTTTACTCGGGCCCTCTAATTCACCCCTCCACTTT	CASSLLGPSNSPLHF
TRBV6-6	TRBJ2-1	-	-	TGTGCCAGCAGTTACGACTACAATGAGCAGTTCTTC	CASSYDYNEQFF
TRBV7-2	TRBJ2-1	many	TRBD2	TGTGCCAGCAGCTTAGGCGGGAGCACCTACAATGAGCAGTTCTTC	CASSLGGSTYNEQFF
TRBV4-1	TRBJ1-2	-	-	TGCGCCAGCAGCCAAGATCTGGGACCCGACTATGGCTACACCTTC	CASSQDLGPDYGYTF
TRBV7-6	TRBJ1-3	-	-	TGTGCCAAATCCGAGGGGAACTCTGGAAACACCATATATTTT	CAKSEGNSGNTIYF
TRBV20-1	TRBJ1-5	-	TRBD1	TGCAGTGCTCTGCCGGGACAGGGCCGGAATCAGCCCCAGCATTTT	CSALPGQGRNQPQHF
TRBV12-3/TRBV12-4	TRBJ1-1	few	TRBD1	TGTGCCAGCAGCTTCCGGGACAGGGGGCTGACTGAAGCTTTCTTT	CASSFRDRGLTEAFF
TRBV25-1	TRBJ1-2	few	TRBD1	TGTGCCAGCAGTCGGGGACAGGGAAGTAATGGCTACACCTTC	CASSRGQGSNGYTF
TRBV11-3	TRBJ1-1	few	-	TGTGCCAGCAGCCCACCCGGGGCCCGGGCTTTCTTT	CASSPPGARAFF
TRBV12-3/TRBV12-4	TRBJ1-3	few	-	TGTGCCAGCAGTTATATCTCGGGGTCTGGAAACACCATATATTTT	CASSYISGSGNTIYF
TRBV7-1	TRBJ2-3	once	-	TGTGCCAGCAGCCAATTCCCCGCAGATACGCAGTATTTT	CASSQFPADTQYF
TRBV7-2	TRBJ2-5	few	-	TGTGCCAGCAGCTACCCCCCGGCCCACCAAGAGACCCAGTACTTC	CASSYPPAHQETQYF
TRBV4-1	TRBJ1-1	-	-	TGCGCCAGCAGCCCCACGACAGTGAACACTGAAGCTTTCTTT	CASSPTTVNTEAFF
TRBV7-7	TRBJ2-5	few	-	TGTGCTAGCAGCTTAGAACAGCTAGGGGCCCAGTACTTC	CASSLEQLGAQYF
TRBV12-3/TRBV12-4	TRBJ2-5	-	TRBD2	TGTGCCAGCAGTTCCCGATCAGCGGGAGGTAAAGAGACCCAGTACTTC	CASSSRSAGGKETQYF